These 4 T cell receptor beta chains came from one sample sequenced in a study of T-cell memory formation after mild COVID-19. MiXCR, applied by TCRdb to the 5' RACE reads, yields one record per CDR3 protein. The sample lists roughly 450,000 distinct CDR3 sequences, about a sixth occurring once. The sequenced sample consisted of PBMCs or a T cell subset sorted from them (not recorded which). The origin of the receptors is a man aged 18-30 years who had mild COVID-19 (a few samples of this study predate the infection). Cell type and time point are not known.

V usage is TRBV4-2 and J usage is TRBJ1-3; no definite D call. The CDR3 sequence is 18 residues long. Germline CDR1 and CDR2: LGHNA and YNFKEQ. The germline V and J ends were trimmed by 0 bases and 0 bases, with 15 bases remaining between them. CDR3 sequence reads: CASSQDPGWTSSGNTIYF. CDR3 DNA sequence: TGTGCCAGCAGCCAAGATCCTGGTTGGACTTCCTCTGGAAACACCATATATTTT.

This clonotype came up many times. The rearrangement uses TRBV5-1 and TRBJ2-2, with D tentatively TRBD2 (5 bases). Deletions cut 7 bases from V and 3 bases from J, with 28 bases between. Per the germline V gene, CDR1 is SGHRS and CDR2 is YFSETQ. This CDR3 is 19 amino acids long. In DNA, the CDR3 is TGCGCCAGCGGACTCCGACCAACCGTAGGGCAGGCATACACCGGGGAGCTGTTTTTT. It is translated as CASGLRPTVGQAYTGELFF.

This clonotype turned up a few times. V gene TRBV7-3 combines with J gene TRBJ2-3; weak D call: TRBD1 (6 bases). The CDR3 sequence is 14 residues long. Germline V gene lookup returns CDR1 SGHTA and CDR2 FQGTGA. Trimming took 4 bases from V and 3 from J, leaving 11 bases between them. The chain's CDR3 is CASSWYRVTDTQYF. The CDR3 bases are TGTGCCAGCAGCTGGTACAGGGTGACAGATACGCAGTATTTT.

This clonotype was seen many times. The chain carries TRBV6-6 and TRBJ1-5; D unclear. V shed 7 bases and J shed 4 bases, with 20 bases lying between them. The CDR3 totals 16 residues. From germline, CDR1 is MNHNY and CDR2 SVGAGI (reference sequence). This CDR3 reads CASTKDGYGLNQPQHF. The CDR3 bases are TGTGCCAGCACCAAAGACGGCTACGGGTTAAATCAGCCCCAGCATTTT.